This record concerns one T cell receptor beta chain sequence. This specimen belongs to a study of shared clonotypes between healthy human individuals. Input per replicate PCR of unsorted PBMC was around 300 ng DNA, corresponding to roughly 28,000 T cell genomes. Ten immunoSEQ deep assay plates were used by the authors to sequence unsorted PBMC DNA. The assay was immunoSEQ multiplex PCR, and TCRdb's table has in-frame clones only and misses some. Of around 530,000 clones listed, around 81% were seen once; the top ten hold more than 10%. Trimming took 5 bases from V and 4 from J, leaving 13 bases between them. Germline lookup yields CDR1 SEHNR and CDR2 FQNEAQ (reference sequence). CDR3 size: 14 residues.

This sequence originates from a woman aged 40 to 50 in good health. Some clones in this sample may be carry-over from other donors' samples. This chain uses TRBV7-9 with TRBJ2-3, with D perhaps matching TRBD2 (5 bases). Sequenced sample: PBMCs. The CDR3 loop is CASSRRAGADTQYF. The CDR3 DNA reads TGTGCCAGCAGCCGAAGGGCCGGGGCAGATACGCAGTATTTT.